This TCR beta chain is drawn from a study of T cell changes during pregnancy in multiple sclerosis. The assay was immunoSEQ multiplex PCR, and TCRdb's table has in-frame clones only and misses some. Among almost 35,000 clones listed, roughly nine tenths were seen once. The junction had 6 bases not matched to a gene; V was cut back by 5 bases and J by 6 bases. Germline lookup yields CDR1 MDHEN and CDR2 SYDVKM. The CDR3 length is 14 residues. This material consisted of CD8+ T cells from peripheral blood mononuclear cells, taken before pregnancy. The TCR was taken from a female donor with multiple sclerosis, enrolled in a pregnancy study. The chain recombines TRBV28 with TRBJ1-5; 8 positions agree with TRBD1. The CDR3 protein is CASSHRTGLQPQHF. The CDR3, as DNA: TGTGCCAGCAGTCACCGGACAGGGCTTCAGCCCCAGCATTTT.